The T cell receptor (beta chain) under discussion was sequenced for a study of blood T cell repertoires in COVID-19. In the study overall: PBMCs, B-cell-depleted T cells, or T cells were the source of the cDNA or gDNA that made up the material.

There are 17 residues in the CDR3. Looked up from germline, CDR1 is SGHDN and CDR2 is FVKESK. Germline trimming cut 2 bases from V and 1 base from J; bases unmatched to any gene: 7. Donors were grouped by their self-reported clinical history. As processed by the authors: Amplification of reference gene primers provided the estimated nucleated cell counts. Sequencing used immunoSEQ multiplex PCR; TCRdb keeps in-frame clones, though not all of them. The V and J calls and clone size were taken over from that table, and D and trimming were inferred from the DNA. The repertoire holds over 200,000 clones, about 90% seen once, with over 3% in the top ten.

This clonotype originated in a woman aged 50 to 65 in a cohort exposed to, infected with or recovered from COVID-19 (not recorded which). The rearrangement uses TRBV14 and TRBJ1-4; 7 bases match TRBD1. Sequencing was carried out using PBMCs or T cells enriched from blood (not recorded which). This chain's CDR3 is CASSQLRQGGTNEKLFF. The CDR3 DNA is TGTGCCAGCAGCCAATTGCGTCAGGGGGGAACTAATGAAAAACTGTTTTTT.